This T cell receptor beta chain was captured by sequencing in a study of cytomegalovirus exposure and HLA in healthy donors. The donors were in the roughly 120-subject validation cohort, distinct from the approximately 730-subject first cohort. Repertoires were generated with immunoSEQ multiplex PCR, while TCRdb's copy carries only in-frame clones and drops some. The table lists over 60,000 clones, 85% to 95% of them singletons. The CDR3 totals 15 residues. The junction had 4 bases not matched to a gene; V was cut back by 0 bases and J by 2 bases. From germline, CDR1 is SGHKS and CDR2 YYEKEE (reference sequence).

The V and J genes are TRBV5-5 and TRBJ1-2; 7 bases line up with TRBD1. This receptor was identified in a man between 18 and 29 years old in good health and CMV-seronegative. The sample was PBMCs. Written as DNA, the CDR3 is TGTGCCAGCAGCTTGGGACTACAGGGGAACTATGGCTACACCTTC. It encodes CASSLGLQGNYGYTF.